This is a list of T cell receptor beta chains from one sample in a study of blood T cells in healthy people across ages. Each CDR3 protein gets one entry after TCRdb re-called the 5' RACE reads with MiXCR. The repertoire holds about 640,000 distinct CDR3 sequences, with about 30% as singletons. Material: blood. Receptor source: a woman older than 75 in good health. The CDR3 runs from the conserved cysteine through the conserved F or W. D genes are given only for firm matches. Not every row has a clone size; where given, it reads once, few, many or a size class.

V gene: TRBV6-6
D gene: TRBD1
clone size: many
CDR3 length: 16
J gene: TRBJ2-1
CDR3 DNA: TGTGCCAGCAGACGCGCCGGGACAGGGGGCCACAATGAGCAGTTCTTC
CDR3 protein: CASRRAGTGGHNEQFF

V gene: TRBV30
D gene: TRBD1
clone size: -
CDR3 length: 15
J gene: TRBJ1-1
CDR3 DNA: TGTGCCTGGACCAGGGGGCGCGATGTGAACACTGAAGCTTTCTTT
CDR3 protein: CAWTRGRDVNTEAFF

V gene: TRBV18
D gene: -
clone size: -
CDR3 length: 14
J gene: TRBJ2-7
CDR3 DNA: TGTGCCAGCTCACCGGGGTGGGGCCTGTACGAGCAGTACTTC
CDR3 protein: CASSPGWGLYEQYF

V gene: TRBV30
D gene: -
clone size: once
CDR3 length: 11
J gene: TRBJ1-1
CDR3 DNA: TGTGCCTGGGGCCCCGGGACGCGAGCTTTCTTT
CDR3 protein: CAWGPGTRAFF

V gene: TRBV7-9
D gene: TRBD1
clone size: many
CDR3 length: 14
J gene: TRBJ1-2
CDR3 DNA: TGTGCCAGCAGCTTGAAACAGGGGGACTATGGCTACACCTTC
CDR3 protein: CASSLKQGDYGYTF

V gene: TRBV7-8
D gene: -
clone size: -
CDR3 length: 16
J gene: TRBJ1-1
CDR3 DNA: TGTGCCAGCAGCTTGTCCCCGGGACGGTTGAACACTGAAGCTTTCTTT
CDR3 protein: CASSLSPGRLNTEAFF

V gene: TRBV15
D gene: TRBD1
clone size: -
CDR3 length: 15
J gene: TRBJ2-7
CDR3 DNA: TGTGCCACCAGCAACACCGGGACAGGGGTATACGAGCAGTACTTC
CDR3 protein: CATSNTGTGVYEQYF

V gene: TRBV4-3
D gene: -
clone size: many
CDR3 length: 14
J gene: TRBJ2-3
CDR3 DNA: TGCGCCAGCAGCCTGAGGGGGACCACAGATACGCAGTATTTT
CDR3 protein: CASSLRGTTDTQYF

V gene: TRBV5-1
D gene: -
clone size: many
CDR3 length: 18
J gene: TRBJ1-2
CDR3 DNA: TGCGCCAGCAGAGCGGAAACGGGAACAACGGGGTTAAACTATGGCTACACCTTC
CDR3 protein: CASRAETGTTGLNYGYTF

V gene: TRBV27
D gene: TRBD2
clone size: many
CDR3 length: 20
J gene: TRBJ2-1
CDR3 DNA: TGTGCCAGCAGTTCAGCCATTGGGAGGTTAGCGGGGGGAATGGACAATGAGCAGTTCTTC
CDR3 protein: CASSSAIGRLAGGMDNEQFF

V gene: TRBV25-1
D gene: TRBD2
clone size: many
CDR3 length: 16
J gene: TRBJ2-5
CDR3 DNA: TGTGCCAGCAGCACCGGACTAGCGGGGGGGCAAGAGACCCAGTACTTC
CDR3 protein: CASSTGLAGGQETQYF

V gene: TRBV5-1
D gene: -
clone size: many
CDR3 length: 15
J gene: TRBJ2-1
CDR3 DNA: TGCGCCAGCAGCTTGCGGGCAGGGCCGAACAATGAGCAGTTCTTC
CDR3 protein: CASSLRAGPNNEQFF

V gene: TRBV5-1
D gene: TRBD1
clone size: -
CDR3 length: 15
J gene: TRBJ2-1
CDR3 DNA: TGCGCCAGCAGCTCGGTGACAGGGGGCAGGAATGAGCAGTTCTTC
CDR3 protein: CASSSVTGGRNEQFF

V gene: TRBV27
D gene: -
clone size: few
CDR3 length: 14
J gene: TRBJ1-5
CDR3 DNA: TGTGCCAGCAGTTCGGGGGCAGGGCTTCAGCCCCAGCATTTT
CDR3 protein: CASSSGAGLQPQHF

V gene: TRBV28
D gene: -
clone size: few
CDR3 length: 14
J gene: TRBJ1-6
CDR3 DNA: TGTGCCACTCCAGGGGAGACCTATAATTCACCCCTCCACTTT
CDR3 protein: CATPGETYNSPLHF

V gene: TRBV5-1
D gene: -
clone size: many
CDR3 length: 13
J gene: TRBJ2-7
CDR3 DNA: TGCGCCAGCAGCTTACGACAGGCCTACGAGCAGTACTTC
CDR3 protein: CASSLRQAYEQYF

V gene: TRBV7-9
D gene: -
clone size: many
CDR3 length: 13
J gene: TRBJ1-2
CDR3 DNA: TGTGCCAGCAGCTTCCAGGGTAACTATGGCTACACCTTC
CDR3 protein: CASSFQGNYGYTF

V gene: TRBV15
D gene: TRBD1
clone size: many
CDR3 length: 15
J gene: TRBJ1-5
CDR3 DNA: TGTGCCACCAGCAGTGACAGGGGTTCATATCAGCCCCAGCATTTT
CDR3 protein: CATSSDRGSYQPQHF

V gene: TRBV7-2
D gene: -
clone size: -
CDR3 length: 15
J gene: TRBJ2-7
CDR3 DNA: TGTGCCAGCAGCTTAGTAAGAGGGCAGGCGGGGGAGCAGTACTTC
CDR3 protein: CASSLVRGQAGEQYF

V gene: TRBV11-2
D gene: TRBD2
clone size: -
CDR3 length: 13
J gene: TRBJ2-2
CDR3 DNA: TGTGCCAGCAGCTGGCTAGCGGCCGGGGAGCTGTTTTTT
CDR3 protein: CASSWLAAGELFF

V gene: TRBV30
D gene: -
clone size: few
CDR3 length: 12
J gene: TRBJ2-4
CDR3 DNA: TGTGCCTGGAGTAATCAAGTGGCTGAGCAGTACTTC
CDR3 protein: CAWSNQVAEQYF

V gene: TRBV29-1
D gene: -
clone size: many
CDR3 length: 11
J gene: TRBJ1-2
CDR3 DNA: TGCAGCGTTGACCCTGGTAGCGGCTACACCTTC
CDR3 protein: CSVDPGSGYTF

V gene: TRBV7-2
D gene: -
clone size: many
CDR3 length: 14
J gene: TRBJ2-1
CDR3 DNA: TGTGCCAGCAGCTCAGGAGTTTCCTACAATGAGCAGTTCTTC
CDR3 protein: CASSSGVSYNEQFF

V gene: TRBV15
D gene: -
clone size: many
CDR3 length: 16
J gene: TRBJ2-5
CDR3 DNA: TGTGCCACCAGCAGAGTGACAGGACTAGGAGCCGAGACCCAGTACTTC
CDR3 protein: CATSRVTGLGAETQYF

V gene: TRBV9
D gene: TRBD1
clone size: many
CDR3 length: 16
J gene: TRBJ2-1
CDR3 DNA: TGTGCCAGCAGCGGGTTTTCCGGGACAGCCTGGGATGAGCAGTTCTTC
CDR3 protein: CASSGFSGTAWDEQFF

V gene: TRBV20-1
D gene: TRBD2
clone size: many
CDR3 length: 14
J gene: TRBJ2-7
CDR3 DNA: TGCAGTGCTAGAGATGGACTAGAGCGCTACGAGCAGTACTTC
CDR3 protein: CSARDGLERYEQYF

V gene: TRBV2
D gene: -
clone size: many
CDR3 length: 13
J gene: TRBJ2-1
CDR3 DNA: TGTGCCAGCAGTGTGTTTGTAGGGGGTGAGCAGTTCTTC
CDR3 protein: CASSVFVGGEQFF

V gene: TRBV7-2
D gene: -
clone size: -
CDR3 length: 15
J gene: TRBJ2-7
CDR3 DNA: TGTGCCAGCAGCTTAGTTGGATTGAGGGATTACGAGCAGTACTTC
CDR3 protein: CASSLVGLRDYEQYF

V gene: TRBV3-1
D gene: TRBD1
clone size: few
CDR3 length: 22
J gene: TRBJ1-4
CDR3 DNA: TGTGCCAGCAGCCAAGATATTGTCGTGGTGTCCCGGGACAGGGGGCGGAATGAAAAACTGTTTTTT
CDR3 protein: CASSQDIVVVSRDRGRNEKLFF

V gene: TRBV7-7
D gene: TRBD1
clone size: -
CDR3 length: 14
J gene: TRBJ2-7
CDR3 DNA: TGTGCCAGCAGCCAGGGGGCAGGATCCTACGAGCAGTACTTC
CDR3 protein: CASSQGAGSYEQYF

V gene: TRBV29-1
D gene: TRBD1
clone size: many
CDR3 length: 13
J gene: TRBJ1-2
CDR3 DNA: TGCAGCGTCGCCACAGGGGGGGATCGAGGCTACACCTTC
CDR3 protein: CSVATGGDRGYTF

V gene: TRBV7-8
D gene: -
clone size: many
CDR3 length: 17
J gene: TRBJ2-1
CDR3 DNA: TGTGCCAGCAGGCCAAGCCTCCGGGACTTAAGTCGGAATGAGCAGTTCTTC
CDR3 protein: CASRPSLRDLSRNEQFF

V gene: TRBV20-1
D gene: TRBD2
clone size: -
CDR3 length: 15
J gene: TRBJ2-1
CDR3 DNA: TGCAGTGCAGCCCCCGGGACTATATCCTACAATGAGCAGTTCTTC
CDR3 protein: CSAAPGTISYNEQFF

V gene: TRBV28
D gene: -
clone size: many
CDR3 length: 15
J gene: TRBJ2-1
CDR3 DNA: TGTGCCAGCACCATCGGGGGTAACCCTTACAATGAGCAGTTCTTC
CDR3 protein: CASTIGGNPYNEQFF

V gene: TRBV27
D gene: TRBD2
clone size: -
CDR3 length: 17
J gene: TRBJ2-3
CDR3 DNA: TGTGCCAGCAGTACCTCCGGGGGGGTCTTGGGGACAGATACGCAGTATTTT
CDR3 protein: CASSTSGGVLGTDTQYF

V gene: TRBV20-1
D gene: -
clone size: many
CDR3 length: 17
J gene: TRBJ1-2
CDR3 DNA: TGCAGTGCTAGAGATAGGGTTAAGGCAGCGGCTAACTATGGCTACACCTTC
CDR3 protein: CSARDRVKAAANYGYTF

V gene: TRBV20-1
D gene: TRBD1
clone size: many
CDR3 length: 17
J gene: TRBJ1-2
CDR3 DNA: TGCAGTGCTTACCAGCCGGGACAGGGGGCCTTAGACTATGGCTACACCTTC
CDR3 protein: CSAYQPGQGALDYGYTF

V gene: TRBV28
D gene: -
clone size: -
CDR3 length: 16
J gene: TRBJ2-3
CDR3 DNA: TGTGCCAGCAGTTTCGTGGGGCCGAGAAGCACGGATACGCAGTATTTT
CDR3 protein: CASSFVGPRSTDTQYF

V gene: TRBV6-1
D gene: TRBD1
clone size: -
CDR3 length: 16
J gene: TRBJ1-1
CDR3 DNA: TGTGCCAGCAGACGTCATACAGGGGCCGGGAACACTGAAGCTTTCTTT
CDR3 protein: CASRRHTGAGNTEAFF

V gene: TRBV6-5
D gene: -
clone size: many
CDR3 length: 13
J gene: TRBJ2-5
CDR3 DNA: TGTGCCAGCAGTTACGTTGGCGGAGAGACCCAGTACTTC
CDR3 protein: CASSYVGGETQYF

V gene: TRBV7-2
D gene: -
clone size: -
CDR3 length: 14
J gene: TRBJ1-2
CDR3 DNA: TGTGCCAGCAGCTTAGCCGCAAGGGACTATGGCTACACCTTC
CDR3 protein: CASSLAARDYGYTF

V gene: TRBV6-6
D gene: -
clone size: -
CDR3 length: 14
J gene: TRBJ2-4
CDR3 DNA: TGTGCCAGCAGTTACGGACCTTACAAAAACATTCAGTACTTC
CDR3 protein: CASSYGPYKNIQYF

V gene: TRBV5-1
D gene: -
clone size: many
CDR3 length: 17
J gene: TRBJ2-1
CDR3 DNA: TGCGCCAGCAGCTTGGGGGGGCTCCCGGACTCCTACAATGAGCAGTTCTTC
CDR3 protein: CASSLGGLPDSYNEQFF

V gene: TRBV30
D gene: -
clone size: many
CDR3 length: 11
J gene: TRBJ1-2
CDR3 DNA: TGTGCCTGGGGCGTGGGCTATGGCTACACCTTC
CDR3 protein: CAWGVGYGYTF

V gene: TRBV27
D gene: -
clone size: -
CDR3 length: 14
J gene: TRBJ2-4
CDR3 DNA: TGTGCCAGCAGTTTAAGGGGGGCTAGGGACATTCAGTACTTC
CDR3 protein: CASSLRGARDIQYF

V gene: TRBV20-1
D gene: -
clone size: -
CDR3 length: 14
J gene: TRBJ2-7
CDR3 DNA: TGCAGTGCTAGAGGGGGCGGAGCCTACAATGAGCAGTACTTC
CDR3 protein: CSARGGGAYNEQYF

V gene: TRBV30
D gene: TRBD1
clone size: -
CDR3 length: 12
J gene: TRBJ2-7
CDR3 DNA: TGTGCCGCCAGGACAGGGTGCTACGAGCAGTACTTC
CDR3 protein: CAARTGCYEQYF

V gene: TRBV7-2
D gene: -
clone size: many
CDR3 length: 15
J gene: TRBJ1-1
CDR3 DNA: TGTGCCAGCAGCTTAGGACGGACAATGAACACTGAAGCTTTCTTT
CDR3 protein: CASSLGRTMNTEAFF

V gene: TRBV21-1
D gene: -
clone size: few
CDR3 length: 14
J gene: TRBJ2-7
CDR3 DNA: TGTGCCAGCAGCAAAGCCCGACATCCCTACGAGCAGTACTTC
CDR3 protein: CASSKARHPYEQYF

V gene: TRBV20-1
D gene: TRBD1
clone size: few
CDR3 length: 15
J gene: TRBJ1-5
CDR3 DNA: TGCAGTGCTCAACAGGGGCCAGATAGCAATCAGCCCCAGCATTTT
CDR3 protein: CSAQQGPDSNQPQHF

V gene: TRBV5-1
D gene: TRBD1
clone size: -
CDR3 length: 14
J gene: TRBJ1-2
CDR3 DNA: TGCGCCAGCAGCTGGGAGGGACAGGGTGATGGCTACACCTTC
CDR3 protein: CASSWEGQGDGYTF

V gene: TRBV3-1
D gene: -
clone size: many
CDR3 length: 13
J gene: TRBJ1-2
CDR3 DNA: TGTGCCAGCAGCCCCCCACAGGGACGAGGCTACACCTTC
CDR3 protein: CASSPPQGRGYTF

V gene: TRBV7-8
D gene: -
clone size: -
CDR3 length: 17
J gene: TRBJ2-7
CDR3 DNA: TGTGCCAGCAGCTTAGTCAATGCGGGACACTCCTACAATGAGCAGTACTTC
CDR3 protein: CASSLVNAGHSYNEQYF